The clone carrying this T cell receptor (beta chain) was recorded many times. Its target is unknown. It was unsorted whole blood that yielded blood RNA, and germline DNA was also extracted. Total RNA amounting to 450 to 500 ng was the source from which TCR beta cDNA was made with a constant-region primer. Libraries for TCR beta were built through three nested multiplex PCR rounds, which together made up a slightly modified ARM-PCR procedure. Forward primers for TRBV1-TRBV30 and a C-beta reverse primer served the first two PCR rounds, at about 10 cycles each. TCRdb redid the calling of the multiplex PCR reads with MiXCR, one entry per CDR3 protein. This sample has 320,000 or so distinct CDR3 sequences; more than 55% occur once, and the top ten carry about 9.4%. These data originate in a study of tumor-infiltrating lymphocytes in primary liver carcinoma. Study-wide results and limits: The overlap of tumor-adjacent and tumor-blood pairs was smaller than that of tumor region pairs. With p = 0.039, the top-250-clone fraction in tumors significantly exceeded that in blood.

The CDR3 sequence is 13 residues long. The trim removed 6 bases at V and 4 bases at J, leaving 3 bases unmatched. Sequencing was performed on peripheral blood. This TCR was sampled from a man between 40 and 49 years old with primary liver carcinoma and hepatitis B virus infection. The chain recombines TRBV12-3 or TRBV12-4 with TRBJ2-1; TRBD1 matches at 7 bases. CDR3 in DNA: TGTGCCAGCAGCCGGGACAGTTACAATGAGCAGTTCTTC. This sequence encodes CASSRDSYNEQFF.